A selection of T cell receptor beta chains follows, all from one sample in a study of OX40 agonist ivuxolimab in advanced cancers. Libraries were prepared by immunoSEQ multiplex PCR; TCRdb keeps only in-frame clonotypes and omits some of them. The sample holds 60,000 to 85,000 clones, 80% to 90% seen once. The sequencing used CD4+ or CD8+ T cells sorted from blood, collected in a trial of the OX40 agonist ivuxolimab. These receptors were obtained from an adult with an advanced solid tumor such as melanoma, head and neck, liver or kidney cancer. Both conserved end residues are part of each CDR3. A D gene is named only where the DNA matches it firmly. Expanded clones are given a class, and other clones once, few, many or no size at all.

length | J | V | size | D | CDR3 | DNA
15 | TRBJ2-4 | TRBV11-2 | few | . | CASGALRGAKNIQYF | TGTGCCAGCGGGGCTTTACGTGGTGCCAAAAACATTCAGTACTTC
14 | TRBJ2-7 | TRBV7-3 | once | TRBD2 | CASSLRGGPGEQYF | TGTGCCAGCAGCTTGCGGGGAGGGCCAGGGGAGCAGTACTTC
14 | TRBJ2-5 | TRBV4-1 | . | . | CASSQGRVRETQYF | TGCGCCAGCAGCCAAGGAAGGGTGAGGGAGACCCAGTACTTC
17 | TRBJ2-2 | TRBV7-8 | . | . | CASSLAKAGRLTGELFF | TGTGCCAGCAGCTTAGCGAAGGCAGGGAGACTCACCGGGGAGCTGTTTTTT
16 | TRBJ2-5 | TRBV4-2 | . | . | CASSQEVGRLQETQYF | TGTGCCAGCAGCCAAGAAGTGGGCAGACTCCAAGAGACCCAGTACTTC
15 | TRBJ1-5 | TRBV9 | . | TRBD1 | CASSVGGGVHQPQHF | TGTGCCAGCAGCGTAGGAGGGGGCGTCCATCAGCCCCAGCATTTT
16 | TRBJ2-1 | TRBV7-2 | . | TRBD2 | CASSLVGTSGRNEQFF | TGTGCCAGCAGCTTAGTAGGGACTAGCGGGAGGAATGAGCAGTTCTTC
16 | TRBJ1-5 | TRBV19 | once | TRBD1 | CASSGRDSRSNQPQHF | TGTGCCAGTAGTGGCCGGGACAGCCGTAGCAATCAGCCCCAGCATTTT
16 | TRBJ1-2 | TRBV5-1 | . | . | CASSLGTDASVESYTF | TGCGCCAGCAGCCTTGGGACGGATGCCTCGGTGGAAAGCTACACCTTC
19 | TRBJ2-1 | TRBV19 | . | . | CASSLGTVWGTSPRNEQFF | TGTGCCAGTAGTTTAGGGACAGTTTGGGGGACTAGTCCTCGAAATGAGCAGTTCTTC
16 | TRBJ2-7 | TRBV11-1 | . | . | CASSLVGGATPLEQYF | TGTGCCAGCAGCTTAGTTGGGGGGGCGACTCCCCTCGAGCAGTACTTC
14 | TRBJ2-7 | TRBV6-5 | . | TRBD2 | CASSYSTGGYEQYF | TGTGCCAGCAGTTACTCCACGGGGGGATACGAGCAGTACTTC
14 | TRBJ1-2 | TRBV16 | . | TRBD1 | CASSMVDRGGGYTF | TGTGCCAGCAGCATGGTGGACAGGGGTGGAGGCTACACCTTC
13 | TRBJ2-5 | TRBV5-1 | . | . | CASRAGGGETQYF | TGCGCCAGCAGAGCTGGTGGGGGAGAGACCCAGTACTTC
12 | TRBJ2-1 | TRBV5-1 | . | . | CASRESGNEQFF | TGCGCCAGCCGAGAATCGGGCAATGAGCAGTTCTTC
15 | TRBJ1-2 | TRBV18 | . | TRBD1 | CASSPTGGTDYGYTF | TGTGCCAGCTCCCCTACAGGGGGCACGGACTATGGCTACACCTTC
14 | TRBJ1-2 | TRBV5-4 | . | TRBD1 | CASSARQGGYGYTF | TGTGCCAGCAGTGCCCGACAGGGCGGATATGGCTACACCTTC
11 | TRBJ1-4 | TRBV29-1 | . | . | CSAVVGEKLFF | TGCAGCGCCGTAGTAGGGGAAAAACTGTTTTTT
16 | TRBJ2-3 | TRBV5-4 | . | TRBD2 | CASSSAGTSGTDTQYF | TGTGCCAGCAGCTCGGCAGGGACTAGCGGCACAGATACGCAGTATTTT
16 | TRBJ1-1 | TRBV18 | . | . | CASHQRGSGAGTEAFF | TGTGCCAGCCACCAAAGAGGCTCCGGGGCGGGCACTGAAGCTTTCTTT
14 | TRBJ1-2 | TRBV6-1 | . | TRBD1 | CASRALQGSYGYTF | TGTGCCAGCAGGGCACTACAGGGGAGCTATGGCTACACCTTC
16 | TRBJ2-6 | TRBV4-2 | . | . | CASSQEASSGANVLTF | TGTGCCAGCAGCCAAGAGGCAAGTTCTGGGGCCAACGTCCTGACTTTC
13 | TRBJ1-2 | TRBV6-6 | . | TRBD1 | CASLETGGVGYTF | TGTGCCAGCTTAGAGACAGGGGGCGTCGGCTACACCTTC
15 | TRBJ2-1 | TRBV7-9 | . | TRBD2 | CASSSGLGEGDEQFF | TGTGCCAGCAGCTCTGGACTAGGAGAAGGCGATGAGCAGTTCTTC
15 | TRBJ2-7 | TRBV27 | . | TRBD1 | CASNPGQGARYEQYF | TGTGCCAGCAACCCGGGACAGGGGGCGCGCTACGAGCAGTACTTC
15 | TRBJ1-5 | TRBV10-3 | . | TRBD1 | CAISERGGSGQPQHF | TGTGCCATCAGTGAGAGAGGGGGCTCAGGTCAGCCCCAGCATTTT
14 | TRBJ1-5 | TRBV19 | . | TRBD1 | CASRQGVGNQPQHF | TGTGCCAGTCGACAGGGGGTCGGCAATCAGCCCCAGCATTTT
15 | TRBJ1-5 | TRBV6-6 | . | . | CASSYSGGSNQPQHF | TGTGCCAGCAGTTACTCTGGAGGTAGCAATCAGCCCCAGCATTTT
15 | TRBJ2-1 | TRBV29-1 | . | TRBD2 | CSVGGARELGDEQFF | TGCAGCGTGGGTGGGGCGCGGGAGCTTGGCGATGAGCAGTTCTTC
13 | TRBJ2-1 | TRBV5-6 | . | . | CASSAGQGNEQFF | TGTGCCAGCAGCGCTGGCCAGGGTAATGAGCAGTTCTTC
14 | TRBJ1-1 | TRBV5-4 | . | . | CASSISGAYTEAFF | TGTGCCAGCAGCATCTCAGGGGCGTACACTGAAGCTTTCTTT
16 | TRBJ1-2 | TRBV28 | . | TRBD1 | CASRVPGQGMEYGYTF | TGTGCCAGCAGGGTCCCGGGACAGGGAATGGAGTATGGCTACACCTTC
15 | TRBJ1-2 | TRBV19 | . | . | CASTYTDRFPYGYTF | TGTGCCAGTACCTATACCGACAGGTTTCCCTATGGCTACACCTTC
14 | TRBJ1-4 | TRBV28 | . | TRBD1 | CASSWTGDNEKLFF | TGTGCCAGCAGCTGGACAGGGGATAATGAAAAACTGTTTTTT
14 | TRBJ2-7 | TRBV18 | . | TRBD2 | CASSAREGSDEQYF | TGTGCCAGCAGTGCGCGGGAGGGGAGCGACGAGCAGTACTTC
16 | TRBJ1-3 | TRBV19 | . | . | CASRVLGAGRGNTIYF | TGTGCCAGCCGAGTTCTTGGGGCAGGGAGAGGAAACACCATATATTTT
14 | TRBJ1-4 | TRBV6-1 | once | . | CASRESPWGEKLFF | TGTGCCAGCAGAGAATCACCCTGGGGTGAAAAACTGTTTTTT
18 | TRBJ1-4 | TRBV4-3 | . | TRBD1 | CASSQDPQGAWANEKLFF | TGCGCCAGCAGCCAAGATCCACAGGGGGCGTGGGCTAATGAAAAACTGTTTTTT
11 | TRBJ2-5 | TRBV28 | . | . | CASKAGETQYF | TGTGCCAGCAAGGCGGGGGAGACCCAGTACTTC
12 | TRBJ1-5 | TRBV19 | few | TRBD1 | CASKQGAQPQHF | TGTGCCAGTAAGCAGGGGGCTCAGCCCCAGCATTTT
15 | TRBJ1-2 | TRBV18 | . | TRBD1 | CASSQDRGSNYGYTF | TGTGCCAGCTCACAAGACAGGGGCTCTAACTATGGCTACACCTTC
15 | TRBJ1-1 | TRBV7-9 | . | TRBD1 | CASSLAGEGALEAFF | TGTGCCAGCAGCTTAGCGGGGGAGGGGGCTCTTGAAGCTTTCTTT
15 | TRBJ1-1 | TRBV7-2 | once | TRBD1 | CASSLEDRGGTEAFF | TGTGCCAGCAGCTTAGAAGACAGGGGAGGAACTGAAGCTTTCTTT
18 | TRBJ1-4 | TRBV7-9 | . | . | CASSLLVGERQGGEKLFF | TGTGCCAGCAGCTTATTGGTCGGGGAGAGGCAGGGCGGCGAAAAACTGTTTTTT
12 | TRBJ1-6 | TRBV30 | . | . | CAWSQNNSPLHF | TGTGCCTGGAGTCAGAATAATTCACCCCTCCACTTT
13 | TRBJ2-1 | TRBV11-3 | few | . | CASTLYPYNEQFF | TGTGCCAGCACCCTTTATCCCTACAATGAGCAGTTCTTC
16 | TRBJ2-7 | TRBV5-6 | . | TRBD2 | CASRRGAGLAVYEQYF | TGTGCCAGCAGGCGAGGGGCGGGACTAGCGGTCTACGAGCAGTACTTC
13 | TRBJ2-1 | TRBV5-1 | . | . | CASSLLATNEQFF | TGCGCCAGCAGCTTACTAGCTACGAATGAGCAGTTCTTC
15 | TRBJ2-3 | TRBV7-3 | . | . | CASSFKRQAGDTQYF | TGTGCCAGCAGCTTTAAGCGGCAAGCGGGAGATACGCAGTATTTT
13 | TRBJ2-7 | TRBV6-1 | . | . | CASIPGDSYEQYF | TGTGCCAGCATCCCGGGAGACAGCTACGAGCAGTACTTC
14 | TRBJ2-1 | TRBV7-2 | . | TRBD2 | CASSLSRLANEQFF | TGTGCCAGCAGCTTAAGCAGACTAGCCAATGAGCAGTTCTTC
14 | TRBJ2-7 | TRBV19 | . | TRBD2 | CASSIYREDHEQYF | TGTGCCAGTAGTATCTATCGGGAGGACCACGAGCAGTACTTC
13 | TRBJ2-7 | TRBV29-1 | few | TRBD1 | CSVEHRGRDEQYF | TGCAGCGTTGAGCACAGGGGTCGCGACGAGCAGTACTTC
10 | TRBJ2-2 | TRBV5-8 | . | . | CASSPGELFF | TGTGCCAGCAGCCCCGGGGAGCTGTTTTTT
10 | TRBJ2-5 | TRBV20-1 | . | . | CSGESETQYF | TGCAGTGGGGAGTCTGAGACCCAGTACTTC
15 | TRBJ1-3 | TRBV4-3 | . | . | CASSRATDSGNTIYF | TGCGCCAGCAGCCGGGCGACCGACTCTGGAAACACCATATATTTT
12 | TRBJ1-1 | TRBV7-2 | . | . | CASSGWGTEAFF | TGTGCCAGCTCGGGCTGGGGCACTGAAGCTTTCTTT
14 | TRBJ2-7 | TRBV30 | . | . | CAWSVGGSVDEQYF | TGTGCCTGGAGTGTAGGAGGGTCCGTGGACGAGCAGTACTTC
12 | TRBJ2-2 | TRBV27 | . | . | CASSLLTGELFF | TGTGCCAGCAGTTTGCTCACCGGGGAGCTGTTTTTT